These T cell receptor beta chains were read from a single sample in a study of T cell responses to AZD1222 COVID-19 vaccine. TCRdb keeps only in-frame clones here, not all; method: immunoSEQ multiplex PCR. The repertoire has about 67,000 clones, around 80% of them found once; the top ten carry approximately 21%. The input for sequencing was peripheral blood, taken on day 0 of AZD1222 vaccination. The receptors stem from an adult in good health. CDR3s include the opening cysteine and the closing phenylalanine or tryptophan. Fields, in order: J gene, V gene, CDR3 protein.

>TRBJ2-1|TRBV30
CAWTKGVAGNNNEQFF
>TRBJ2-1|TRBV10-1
CASSPGTSGRGNEQFF
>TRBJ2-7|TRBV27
CASSFLDANEQYF
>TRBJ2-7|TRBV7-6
CASSSRAAEASYEQYF
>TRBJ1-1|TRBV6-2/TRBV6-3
CASSYLTEAFF
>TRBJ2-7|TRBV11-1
CASSSGQYF
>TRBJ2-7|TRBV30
CAWSVLGIEQYF
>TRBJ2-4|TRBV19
CASGGIQGSRNIQYF
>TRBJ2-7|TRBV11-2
CASSFVSREQYF
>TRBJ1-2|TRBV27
CASSYTGGGGYTF